Below are 21 T cell receptor beta chains sequenced from a single sample in a study of cytomegalovirus exposure and HLA in healthy donors (dated by TCRdb to the late 2010s). Receptors were amplified or captured by the immunoSEQ multiplex PCR assay. A mixture of 60 forward primers for TCR Vbeta segments and 13 reverse primers for TCR Jbeta segments was used in the multiplex PCR. Entries here come from immuneACCESS through TCRdb and include only in-frame sequences with V and J called. Some clones fail to appear in such tables; in the studies checked, an unresolved V gene covers under half of the shortfall, and the cause of the remainder is unknown. The sample table shows 150,000 to 250,000 clones, and 70% to 85% are seen once. The top ten clonotypes cover 0.098% of the sample. The sequenced sample was PBMCs. The receptors derive from a boy aged 2 to 9 in good health and CMV-seronegative.

The rearrangement uses TRBV11-3 and TRBJ2-1; the D gene is possibly TRBD2 (5 bases). The length of the CDR3 is 13 residues. The V end lost 4 bases, the J end lost 5 bases, and 9 bases lay between the germline ends. Germline-derived CDR1 and CDR2 are SGHNT and YENEEA. The CDR3 DNA is TGTGCCAGCAGCTCCCTGCGGGACAATGAGCAGTTCTTC. As protein: CASSSLRDNEQFF.

As DNA, the CDR3 is TGTGCCAGCAGACGCGGGGGACTGAGCTCCTACGAGCAGTACTTC. It translates to CASRRGGLSSYEQYF. The V call is TRBV6-5, the J call TRBJ2-7; the match to TRBD2 covers 7 bases. Germline V gene sequence: CDR1 MNHEY, CDR2 SVGAGI. Germline trimming cut 6 bases from V and 0 bases from J; bases unmatched to any gene: 8. This CDR3 region has 15 residues.

This clone was detected a few times. Its ends do not fully match the called genes, so a read error is possible. CDR3 nucleotide sequence: TGTGCCAGCTCACCTGGGCAGGCCCTGATCTTT. The encoded protein is CASSPGQALIF. The rearrangement joins TRBV18 to TRBJ1-1, with D unclear. CDR3 size: 11 residues. CDR1 KGHSH and CDR2 LQKENI come from the germline V gene.

This clone came up once. This sequence joins TRBV7-9 and TRBJ2-7; 7 bases align to TRBD1. CDR3 length: 14 residues. The V gene end was trimmed by 1 base and the J gene end by 7 bases; junction bases not matched to a gene: 7. Germline assignment: CDR1 SEHNR and CDR2 FQNEAQ (reference sequence). In DNA form, the CDR3 reads TGTGCCAGCAGCTTAGACACAGGGGTAAGAGAGCAGTACTTC. Residues: CASSLDTGVREQYF.

The V gene is TRBV4-1, the J gene TRBJ1-6; D is ambiguous. The CDR3 length is 12 residues. Germline V lookup: CDR1 MGHRA, CDR2 YSYEKL. Trimming removed 6 bases from V and 6 bases from J, with 6 bases in between. CDR3 loop: CASRHFNSPLHF. CDR3 DNA sequence: TGCGCCAGCAGGCACTTTAATTCACCCCTCCACTTT.

This clone has only a few counts. The V gene is TRBV9, the J gene TRBJ2-7; TRBD2 might be the D (7 bases). With 0 bases removed from V and 6 bases from J, the gap between germline ends came to 13 bases. The CDR3 loop spans 14 amino acids. The V gene's germline CDR1 is SGDLS and CDR2 YYNGEE. The CDR3: CASSVDRGAGEQYF. The CDR3 DNA reads as TGTGCCAGCAGCGTAGACCGGGGGGCAGGCGAGCAGTACTTC.

CDR3 DNA: TGTGCCAGCAGCTTGGGGCGCGACAGGGCGCGTCAGCCCCAGCATTTT. This encodes CASSLGRDRARQPQHF. The rearrangement joins TRBV7-8 to TRBJ1-5, with TRBD1 matching over 7 bases. V lost 3 bases to trimming and J lost 6 bases; unmatched junction nucleotides: 11. The length of the CDR3 is 16 residues. In germline, CDR1 is SGHVS, CDR2 FQNEAQ. The complete variable domain, with remaining parts taken from reference TRBV7-8 and TRBJ1-5, reads GAGVSQSPRYKVAKRGQDVALRCDPISGHVSLFWYQQALGQGPEFLTYFQNEAQLDKSGLPSDRFFAERPEGSVSTLKIQRTQQEDSAVYLCASSLGRDRARQPQHFGDGTRLSIL.

This clone was counted a few times. The chain links TRBV18 to TRBJ1-1; maybe TRBD1 (5 bases). The CDR3 has 15 amino acids. V was shortened by 3 bases and J by 1 base, with 12 bases between the two germline ends. Germline CDR1 reads KGHSH; CDR2 reads LQKENI. CDR3 nucleotide sequence: TGTGCCAGCTCACCTGAACAGGACCCGAACACTGAAGCTTTCTTT. The encoded protein is CASSPEQDPNTEAFF.

The rearrangement uses TRBV5-1 and TRBJ2-1; 8 bases fit TRBD2. Losses at the gene ends were 0 bases for V and 4 bases for J; bases not matched to a gene: 3. CDR1 and CDR2 from the germline V gene are SGHRS and YFSETQ. The CDR3 is 15 residues long. CDR3 sequence reads: CASSLGRGGYNEQFF. In DNA form, the CDR3 reads TGCGCCAGCAGCTTGGGACGGGGGGGATACAATGAGCAGTTCTTC.

The chain recombines TRBV30 with TRBJ1-5, with D unresolved. The V gene's germline CDR1 is GTSNPN and CDR2 SVGIG (reference sequence). V dropped 2 bases and J dropped 1 base, with 3 bases sitting between them. This CDR3 is built from 12 residues. CDR3 protein: CAWSPSNQPQHF. In DNA, the CDR3 is TGTGCCTGGAGTCCAAGCAATCAGCCCCAGCATTTT.

CDR3 DNA: TGTGCCAGCACTAGAAGGGGACAGGCGGCAGATACGCAGTATTTT. It specifies CASTRRGQAADTQYF. This chain joins TRBV6-1 and TRBJ2-3; 8 positions match TRBD1. Trimming took 7 bases from V and 4 from J; bases not matched to a gene: 10. CDR1 is MNHNS and CDR2 is SASEGT in the germline V gene. The CDR3 covers 15 residues.

Only a few counts were recorded for this clone. The gene calls are TRBV30 and TRBJ2-7, with a weak D call TRBD2 (6 bases). Germline V gene lookup returns CDR1 GTSNPN and CDR2 SVGIG (reference sequence). The CDR3 spans 17 residues. The V end was cut by 0 bases, the J end by 2 bases, with 20 bases between. CDR3 sequence (DNA): TGTGCCTGGAGTGTATGGGGGTTGGCGACTAGAACCTACGAGCAGTACTTC. Protein: CAWSVWGLATRTYEQYF.

This clone was recorded a few times. The chain combines TRBV12-5 with TRBJ1-4; unclear D gene. This CDR3 is 14 amino acids long. Trimming removed 10 bases at V and 2 bases at J, with 14 bases between. The germline V gene has CDR1 LGHNT and CDR2 FRNRAP. This chain's CDR3 is CAMRQGRTNEKLFF. The DNA for the CDR3 is TGTGCTATGAGACAAGGTCGGACTAATGAAAAACTGTTTTTT.

This clone appeared a few times. The chain has TRBV5-3 and TRBJ2-1, with D perhaps TRBD1 (5 bases). TRBV5-3 is classed as an ORF, of uncertain function. The CDR3 spans 15 residues. V was shortened by 0 bases and J by 4 bases, with 11 bases between the two germline ends. This chain's CDR3 is CARSLETVEYNEQFF. Here the CDR3 DNA reads TGTGCCAGAAGCTTGGAGACAGTGGAATACAATGAGCAGTTCTTC.

The chain is built from TRBV11-3 and TRBJ2-1, with TRBD2 matching 10 bases. Germline V gene data show CDR1 as SGHNT and CDR2 as YENEEA. Unmatched junction bases numbered 14, after V lost 5 bases and J lost 10 bases. The CDR3 runs to 16 residues. CDR3 sequence: CASSLLAGVTSGEQFF. CDR3 sequence (DNA): TGTGCCAGCAGCCTCCTAGCGGGGGTTACCTCCGGGGAGCAGTTCTTC.

The V and J genes are TRBV5-1 and TRBJ1-6; weak D call: TRBD1 (6 bases). Deletions cut 0 bases from V and 4 bases from J, with 14 bases between. Germline V gene lookup returns CDR1 SGHRS and CDR2 YFSETQ. This CDR3 has 17 amino acids. Here the CDR3 reads CASSLGHQGLYNSPLHF. The DNA of the CDR3 is TGCGCCAGCAGCTTGGGCCACCAGGGGTTATATAATTCACCCCTCCACTTT. Complete variable domain (other parts from reference TRBV5-1 and TRBJ1-6): KAGVTQTPRYLIKTRGQQVTLSCSPISGHRSVSWYQQTPGQGLQFLFEYFSETQRNKGNFPGRFSGRQFSNSRSEMNVSTLELGDSALYLCASSLGHQGLYNSPLHFGNGTRLTVT.

This clone was seen just once. The rearrangement joins TRBV5-1 to TRBJ1-1, with 7 bases matching TRBD1. CDR3 length equals 12 residues. Germline V gene sequence: CDR1 SGHRS, CDR2 YFSETQ. The J segment lost 7 bases and the V segment lost 7 bases, leaving 7 bases of the junction unmatched. This chain's CDR3 is CASQSRDSEAFF. DNA for the CDR3: TGCGCCAGCCAATCCCGGGACAGTGAAGCTTTCTTT.

This chain joins TRBV14 and TRBJ2-3; D call uncertain. The CDR3 length is 11 residues. Trimming shortened V by 4 bases and J by 7 bases, and 6 bases separated the two germline ends. The germline gives CDR1 SGHDN, CDR2 FVKESK. The CDR3 region is CASSLANTQYF. For the CDR3, the DNA is TGTGCCAGCAGCCTAGCCAATACGCAGTATTTT. Complete variable domain (other parts from reference TRBV14 and TRBJ2-3): EAGVTQFPSHSVIEKGQTVTLRCDPISGHDNLYWYRRVMGKEIKFLLHFVKESKQDESGMPNNRFLAERTGGTYSTLKVQPAELEDSGVYFCASSLANTQYFGPGTRLTVL.

The chain recombines TRBV7-8 with TRBJ2-7; TRBD1 matches at 7 bases. Germline trimming cut 2 bases from V and 4 bases from J; bases unmatched to any gene: 8. The CDR3 covers 15 residues. The V gene's germline CDR1 is SGHVS and CDR2 FQNEAQ. The CDR3 region is CASSLRSPTGYEQYF. The DNA for the CDR3 is TGTGCCAGCAGCTTACGCTCCCCGACAGGGTACGAGCAGTACTTC.

The genes are TRBV2 and TRBJ2-4; 11 bases match TRBD2. The germline CDR1 and CDR2 sequences are SNHLY and FYNNEI. This CDR3 region has 16 residues. V shed 4 bases, J shed 7 bases, and the junction held 9 bases outside the gene matches. CDR3 protein: CASSGGSGGARNIQYF. The CDR3 DNA reads as TGTGCCAGCAGTGGGGGTAGCGGGGGGGCGAGGAACATTCAGTACTTC.

The chain links TRBV4-3 to TRBJ1-3; TRBD1 matches 10 bases. CDR3 length: 19 amino acids. Germline-derived CDR1 and CDR2 are LGHNA and YSLEER. After removal of 4 bases from V and 0 bases from J, the junction contained 12 bases not matched to a gene. The CDR3: CASSPGDRGALNSGNTIYF. The CDR3 nucleotides are TGCGCCAGCAGCCCCGGGGACAGGGGCGCCCTTAACTCTGGAAACACCATATATTTT.